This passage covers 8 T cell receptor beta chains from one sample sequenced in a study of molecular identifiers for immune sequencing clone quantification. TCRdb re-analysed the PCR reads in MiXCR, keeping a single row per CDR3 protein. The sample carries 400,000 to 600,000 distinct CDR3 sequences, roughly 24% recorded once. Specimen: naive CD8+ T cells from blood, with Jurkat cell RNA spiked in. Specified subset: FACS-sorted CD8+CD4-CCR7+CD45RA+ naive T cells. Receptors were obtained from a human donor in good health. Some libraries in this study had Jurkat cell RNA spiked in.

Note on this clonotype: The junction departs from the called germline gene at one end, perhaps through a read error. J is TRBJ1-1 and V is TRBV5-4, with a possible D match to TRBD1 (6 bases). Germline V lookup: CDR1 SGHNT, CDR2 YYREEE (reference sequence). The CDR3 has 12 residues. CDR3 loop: CASRGTRTAALF. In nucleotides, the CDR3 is TGTGCCAGCCGGGGGACACGGACTGCAGCTCTCTTT.

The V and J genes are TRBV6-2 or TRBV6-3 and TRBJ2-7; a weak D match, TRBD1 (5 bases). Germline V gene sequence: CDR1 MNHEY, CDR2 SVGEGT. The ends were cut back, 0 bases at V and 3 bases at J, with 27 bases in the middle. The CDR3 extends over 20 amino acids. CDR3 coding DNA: TGTGCCAGCAGTTACTCGATACACGCACCCCACAGGTATGGGGTCTACGAGCAGTACTTC. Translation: CASSYSIHAPHRYGVYEQYF.

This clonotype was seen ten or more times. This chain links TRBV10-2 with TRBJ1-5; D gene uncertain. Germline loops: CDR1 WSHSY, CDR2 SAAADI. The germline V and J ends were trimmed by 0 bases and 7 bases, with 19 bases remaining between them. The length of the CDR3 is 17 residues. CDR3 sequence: CASSESIPPPSLQPQHF. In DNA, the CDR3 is TGCGCCAGCAGTGAGTCCATCCCTCCCCCCTCTTTGCAGCCCCAGCATTTT.

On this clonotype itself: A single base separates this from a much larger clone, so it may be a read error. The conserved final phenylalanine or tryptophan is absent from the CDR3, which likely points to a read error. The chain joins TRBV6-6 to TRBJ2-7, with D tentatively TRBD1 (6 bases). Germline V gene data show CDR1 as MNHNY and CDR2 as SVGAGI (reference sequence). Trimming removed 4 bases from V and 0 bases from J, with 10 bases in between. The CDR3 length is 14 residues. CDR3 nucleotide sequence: TGTGCCAGCAGTTGGACAGTAAGCTCCTACGAGCAGTACTAC. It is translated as CASSWTVSSYEQYY.

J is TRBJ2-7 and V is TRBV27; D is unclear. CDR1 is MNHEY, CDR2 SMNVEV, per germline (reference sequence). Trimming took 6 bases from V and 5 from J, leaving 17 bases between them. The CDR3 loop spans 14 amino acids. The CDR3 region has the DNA TGTGCCAGCAGCCCTACCCGGGTCCTGGACGAGCAGTACTTC. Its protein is CASSPTRVLDEQYF.

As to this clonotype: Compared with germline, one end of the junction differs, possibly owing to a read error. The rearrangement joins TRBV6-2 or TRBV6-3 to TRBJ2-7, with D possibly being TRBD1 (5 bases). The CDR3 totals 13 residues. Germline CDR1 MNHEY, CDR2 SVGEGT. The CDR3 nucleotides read TGTACCAGCAGCACAGGTTCCTCCTACGAGCAGTACTTC. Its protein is CTSSTGSSYEQYF.

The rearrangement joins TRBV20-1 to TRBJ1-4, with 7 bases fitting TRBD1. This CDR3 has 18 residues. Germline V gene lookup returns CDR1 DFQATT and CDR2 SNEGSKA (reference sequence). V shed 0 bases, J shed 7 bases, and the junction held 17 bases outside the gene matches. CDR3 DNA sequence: TGCAGTGCTAGAGACCTCAATCGACAGGGAAGAAGGAGTGAAAAACTGTTTTTT. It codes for CSARDLNRQGRRSEKLFF.

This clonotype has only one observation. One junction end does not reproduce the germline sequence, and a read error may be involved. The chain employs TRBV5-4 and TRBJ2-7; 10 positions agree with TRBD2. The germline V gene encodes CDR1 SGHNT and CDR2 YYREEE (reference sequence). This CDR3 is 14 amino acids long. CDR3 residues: CAGSSGLAPDEQYF. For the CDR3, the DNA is TGTGCCGGCAGCTCGGGACTAGCGCCCGACGAGCAGTACTTC.